This is a list of T cell receptor beta chains from one sample in a study of Ad26.COV2.S vaccination and SARS-CoV-2 variants. Method: immunoSEQ multiplex PCR; TCRdb's copy keeps in-frame clones and lacks some. The table shows 430,000 or so clones, with 89% occurring only once. The sequencing here drew on peripheral blood, taken in a trial of Ad26.COV2.S vaccine versus placebo. These receptors were obtained from a person aged 18-65 years who received the Ad26.COV2.S COVID-19 vaccine or a placebo. Each CDR3 is given with its conserved first and last residue. Fields, in order: V gene, J gene, CDR3 length, clone size, D gene, CDR3 protein, CDR3 DNA. A D gene is named only where the DNA matches it firmly. Only some rows state a clone size, as once, few, many or a class for expanded clones.

v_gene: TRBV4-3
j_gene: TRBJ1-1
len: 16
abundance: NA
d_gene: NA
CDR3aa: CASSQGYSHVNTEAFF
CDR3nt: TGCGCCAGCAGCCAAGGTTACAGCCATGTGAACACTGAAGCTTTCTTT

v_gene: TRBV5-1
j_gene: TRBJ2-2
len: 15
abundance: once
d_gene: NA
CDR3aa: CASSLEGSPTGELFF
CDR3nt: TGCGCCAGCAGCTTGGAGGGCAGCCCTACCGGGGAGCTGTTTTTT

v_gene: TRBV11-2
j_gene: TRBJ2-1
len: 17
abundance: NA
d_gene: TRBD1
CDR3aa: CASSAAPQGGSYNEQFF
CDR3nt: TGTGCCAGCAGCGCCGCACCACAGGGGGGCTCCTACAATGAGCAGTTCTTC

v_gene: TRBV27
j_gene: TRBJ2-7
len: 14
abundance: NA
d_gene: TRBD1
CDR3aa: CASSWGQGAGEQYF
CDR3nt: TGTGCCAGCAGTTGGGGACAGGGGGCTGGAGAGCAGTACTTC

v_gene: TRBV27
j_gene: TRBJ2-6
len: 16
abundance: NA
d_gene: NA
CDR3aa: CASMDPPGSGANVLTF
CDR3nt: TGTGCCAGCATGGACCCTCCGGGGTCTGGGGCCAACGTCCTGACTTTC

v_gene: TRBV3-1/TRBV3-2
j_gene: TRBJ1-2
len: 14
abundance: NA
d_gene: NA
CDR3aa: CASSQVTASYGYTF
CDR3nt: TGTGCCAGCAGCCAAGTGACAGCCTCTTATGGCTACACCTTC

v_gene: TRBV5-6
j_gene: TRBJ2-1
len: 16
abundance: NA
d_gene: NA
CDR3aa: CASSSLGRSSYNEQFF
CDR3nt: TGTGCCAGCAGCTCACTTGGACGGAGCTCCTACAATGAGCAGTTCTTC

v_gene: TRBV5-4
j_gene: TRBJ2-1
len: 16
abundance: NA
d_gene: NA
CDR3aa: CASSLGGAFSYNEQFF
CDR3nt: TGTGCCAGCAGCTTGGGGGGGGCCTTCTCCTACAATGAGCAGTTCTTC

v_gene: TRBV4-2
j_gene: TRBJ2-2
len: 13
abundance: NA
d_gene: NA
CDR3aa: CASSQGETGELFF
CDR3nt: TGTGCCAGCAGCCAAGGAGAAACCGGGGAGCTGTTTTTT

v_gene: TRBV12-5
j_gene: TRBJ1-1
len: 15
abundance: NA
d_gene: TRBD1
CDR3aa: CASGLRTGDYSEAFF
CDR3nt: TGTGCTAGTGGTTTGCGGACAGGGGATTACAGTGAAGCTTTCTTT

v_gene: TRBV7-2
j_gene: TRBJ1-2
len: 15
abundance: NA
d_gene: NA
CDR3aa: CASSLWGGSNYGYTF
CDR3nt: TGTGCCAGCAGCTTATGGGGGGGTTCTAACTATGGCTACACCTTC

v_gene: TRBV5-6
j_gene: TRBJ1-6
len: 14
abundance: NA
d_gene: NA
CDR3aa: CASSFRDPNSPLHF
CDR3nt: TGTGCCAGCAGCTTCCGGGACCCGAATTCACCCCTCCACTTT

v_gene: TRBV10-3
j_gene: TRBJ2-3
len: 12
abundance: NA
d_gene: NA
CDR3aa: CAIGGGTDTQYF
CDR3nt: TGTGCCATCGGGGGAGGCACAGATACGCAGTATTTT

v_gene: TRBV7-9
j_gene: TRBJ2-1
len: 16
abundance: once
d_gene: TRBD1
CDR3aa: CASSRTMGQMDNEQFF
CDR3nt: TGTGCCAGCAGCCGGACGATGGGACAGATGGACAATGAGCAGTTCTTC

v_gene: TRBV11-2
j_gene: TRBJ1-2
len: 13
abundance: NA
d_gene: NA
CDR3aa: CASSLNSNYGYTF
CDR3nt: TGTGCCAGCAGCTTAAATAGTAACTATGGCTACACCTTC

v_gene: TRBV6-6
j_gene: TRBJ2-6
len: 16
abundance: NA
d_gene: NA
CDR3aa: CASSYSNVPGANVLTF
CDR3nt: TGTGCCAGCAGTTACTCGAATGTTCCCGGGGCCAACGTCCTGACTTTC